The 6 T cell receptor beta chains below come from one sample, sequenced in a study of shared clonotypes between healthy human individuals. The assay was immunoSEQ multiplex PCR, and TCRdb's table has in-frame clones only and misses some. Counted here are around 1,900,000 clones, just under 95% occurring once; the ten biggest clones make up under 2%. Terminally differentiated effector memory CD45RA+ cells were left out of the naive CD8 fraction, which was CD45RO-negative and positively selected for CCR7. The sample consisted of naive CD8+ T cells from PBMCs. The receptors originated from a man aged 18 to 30 in good health. Some clones in this sample may be carry-over from other donors' samples.

The rearrangement joins TRBV28 to TRBJ2-7, with TRBD2 matching 7 bases. V was clipped by 5 bases and J by 0 bases; unmatched bases: 4. The CDR3 length is 14 residues. Germline loops: CDR1 MDHEN, CDR2 SYDVKM. The CDR3 bases are TGTGCCAGCAGTACCCGGGACTACTCCTACGAGCAGTACTTC. It is translated as CASSTRDYSYEQYF.

V gene TRBV19 combines with J gene TRBJ1-4, with a weak D call TRBD1 (5 bases). Germline V gene sequence: CDR1 LNHDA, CDR2 SQIVND (reference sequence). V dropped 7 bases and J dropped 2 bases, with 17 bases sitting between them. This CDR3 has 16 residues. The DNA of the CDR3 is TGTGCCAGTACCTCATACGAAGGGGTCACTAATGAAAAACTGTTTTTT. This translates into CASTSYEGVTNEKLFF.

This rearrangement joins TRBV2 to TRBJ2-1; 12 bases are a match to TRBD1. Germline lookup yields CDR1 SNHLY and CDR2 FYNNEI. The CDR3 covers 13 residues. J lost 7 bases, V lost 10 bases, and 5 bases had no gene match. CDR3 protein: CANRDRGLNEQFF. Here the CDR3 DNA reads TGTGCCAACCGGGACAGGGGGCTTAATGAGCAGTTCTTC.

The rearrangement joins TRBV21-1 to TRBJ2-1. TRBV21-1 is annotated as a pseudogene. CDR3 length: 12 amino acids. In DNA form, the CDR3 reads TGTGCCAGCAGCAAATCTGAAAATGAGCAGTTCTTC. It specifies CASSKSENEQFF.

The chain links TRBV7-9 to TRBJ2-4; possible D gene TRBD1, 6 bases. The germline gives CDR1 SEHNR, CDR2 FQNEAQ (reference sequence). V dropped 4 bases and J dropped 0 bases, with 13 bases sitting between them. The CDR3 covers 16 residues. CDR3 residues: CASSSTQGIAKNIQYF. The CDR3 region has the DNA TGTGCCAGCAGCTCTACCCAGGGGATAGCCAAAAACATTCAGTACTTC.

In this sample, this clone turned up a few times. For the CDR3, the DNA is TGTGCCAGCAGCTTAGGGTCCGGGTTCGGAGAGACCCAGTACTTC. This translates into CASSLGSGFGETQYF. The rearrangement links TRBV7-9 to TRBJ2-5; D unclear. Per germline, CDR1 SEHNR and CDR2 FQNEAQ (reference sequence). Deletions cut 1 base from V and 4 bases from J, with 13 bases between. CDR3 length equals 15 residues. Drawing the rest from reference TRBV7-9 and TRBJ2-5, the complete variable domain is DTGVSQNPRHKITKRGQNVTFRCDPISEHNRLYWYRQTLGQGPEFLTYFQNEAQLEKSRLLSDRFSAERPKGSFSTLEIQRTEQGDSAMYLCASSLGSGFGETQYFGPGTRLLVL.